Included here is one T cell receptor beta chain sequence, with context. TCRdb's copy holds only in-frame clones and misses some; the assay was immunoSEQ multiplex PCR. The sample records tens of thousands of clones, about 93% being singletons. The germline gives CDR1 SNHLY, CDR2 FYNNEI. The CDR3 runs to 13 residues. Trimming removed 7 bases at V and 5 bases at J, with 14 bases between. This specimen comes from a study of T cell changes during pregnancy in multiple sclerosis. The sequencing here drew on peripheral blood, taken in the first trimester of pregnancy. The chain uses TRBV2 and TRBJ1-2, with a possible D match to TRBD1 (5 bases). The TCR sequence derives from a female donor with multiple sclerosis, enrolled in a pregnancy study. The CDR3 protein is CASNGGARYGYTF. DNA of the CDR3: TGTGCCAGCAACGGTGGGGCGAGGTATGGCTACACCTTC.